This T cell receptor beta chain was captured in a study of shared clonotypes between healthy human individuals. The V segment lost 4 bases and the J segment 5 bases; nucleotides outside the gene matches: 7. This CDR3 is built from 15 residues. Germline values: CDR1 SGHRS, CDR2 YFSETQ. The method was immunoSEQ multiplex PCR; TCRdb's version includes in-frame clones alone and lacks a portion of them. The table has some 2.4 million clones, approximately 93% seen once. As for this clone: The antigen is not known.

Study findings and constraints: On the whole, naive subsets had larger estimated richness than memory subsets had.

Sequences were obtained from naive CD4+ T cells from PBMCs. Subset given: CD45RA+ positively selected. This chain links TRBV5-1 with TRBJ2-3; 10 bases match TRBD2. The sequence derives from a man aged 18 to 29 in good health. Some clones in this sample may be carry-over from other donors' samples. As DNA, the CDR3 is TGCGCCAGCAGCCCACTAGCGGGACTCGGAGATACGCAGTATTTT. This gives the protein CASSPLAGLGDTQYF.